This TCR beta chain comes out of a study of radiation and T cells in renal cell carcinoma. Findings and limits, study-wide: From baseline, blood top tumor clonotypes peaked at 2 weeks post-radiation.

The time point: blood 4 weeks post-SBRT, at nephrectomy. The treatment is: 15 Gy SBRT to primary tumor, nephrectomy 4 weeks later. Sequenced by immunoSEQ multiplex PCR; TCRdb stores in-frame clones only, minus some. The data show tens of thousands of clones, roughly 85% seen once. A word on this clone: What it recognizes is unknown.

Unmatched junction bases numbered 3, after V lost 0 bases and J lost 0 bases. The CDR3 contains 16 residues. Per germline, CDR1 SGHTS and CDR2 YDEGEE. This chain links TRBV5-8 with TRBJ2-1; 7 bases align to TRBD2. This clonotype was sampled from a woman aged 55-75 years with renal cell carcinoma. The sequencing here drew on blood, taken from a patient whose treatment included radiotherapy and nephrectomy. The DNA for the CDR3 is TGTGCCAGCAGCTTGGCCACGGGGGGCTCCTACAATGAGCAGTTCTTC. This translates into CASSLATGGSYNEQFF.